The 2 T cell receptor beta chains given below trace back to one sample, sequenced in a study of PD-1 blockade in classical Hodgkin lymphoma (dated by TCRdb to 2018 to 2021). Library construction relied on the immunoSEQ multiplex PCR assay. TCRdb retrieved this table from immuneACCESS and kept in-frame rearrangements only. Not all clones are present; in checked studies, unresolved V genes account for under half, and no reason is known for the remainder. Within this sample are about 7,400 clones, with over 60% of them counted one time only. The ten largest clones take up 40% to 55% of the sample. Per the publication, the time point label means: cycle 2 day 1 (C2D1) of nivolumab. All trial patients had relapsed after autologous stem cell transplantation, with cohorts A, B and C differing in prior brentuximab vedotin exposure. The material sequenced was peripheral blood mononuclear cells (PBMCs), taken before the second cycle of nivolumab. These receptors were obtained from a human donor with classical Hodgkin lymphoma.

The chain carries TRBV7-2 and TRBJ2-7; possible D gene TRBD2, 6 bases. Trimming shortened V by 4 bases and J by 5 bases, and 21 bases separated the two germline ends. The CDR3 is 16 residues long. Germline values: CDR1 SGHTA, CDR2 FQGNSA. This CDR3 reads CASSYPRGSGLNEQYF. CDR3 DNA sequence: TGTGCCAGCAGCTACCCCCGGGGTAGCGGACTCAACGAGCAGTACTTC.

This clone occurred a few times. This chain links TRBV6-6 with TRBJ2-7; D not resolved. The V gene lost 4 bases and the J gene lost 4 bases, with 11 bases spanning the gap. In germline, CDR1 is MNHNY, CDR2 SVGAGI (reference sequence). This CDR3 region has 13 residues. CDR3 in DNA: TGTGCCAGCAGTTTAACGACCTTTTACGAGCAGTACTTC. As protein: CASSLTTFYEQYF.